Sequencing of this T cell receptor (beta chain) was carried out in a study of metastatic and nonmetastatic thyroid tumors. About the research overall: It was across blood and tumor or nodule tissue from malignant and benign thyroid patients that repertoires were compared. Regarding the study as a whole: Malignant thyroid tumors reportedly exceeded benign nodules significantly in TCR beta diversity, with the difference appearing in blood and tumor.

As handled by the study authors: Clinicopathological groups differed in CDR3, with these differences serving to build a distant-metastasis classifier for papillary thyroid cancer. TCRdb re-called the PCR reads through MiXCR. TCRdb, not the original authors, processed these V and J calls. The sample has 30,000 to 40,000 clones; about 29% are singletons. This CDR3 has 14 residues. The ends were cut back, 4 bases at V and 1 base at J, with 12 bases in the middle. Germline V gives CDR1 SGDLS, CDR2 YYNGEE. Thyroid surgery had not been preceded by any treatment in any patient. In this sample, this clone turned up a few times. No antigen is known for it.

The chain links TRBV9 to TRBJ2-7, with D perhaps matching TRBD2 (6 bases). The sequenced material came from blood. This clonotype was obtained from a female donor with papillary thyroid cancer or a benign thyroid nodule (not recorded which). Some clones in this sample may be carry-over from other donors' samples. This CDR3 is CASSTWAGSYEQYF. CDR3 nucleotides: TGTGCCAGCAGCACATGGGCGGGATCCTACGAGCAGTACTTC.